The 6 T cell receptor beta chains listed next were all sequenced from one sample in a study of beta chain features in type 1 diabetes. Every bit of the isolated RNA underwent reverse transcription, so sequencing read expressed TCRB transcripts. Measured with immunoSEQ multiplex PCR; TCRdb has only the in-frame clones, and not every one. In the table there are 300,000 to 400,000 clones, approximately 10% of which are singletons. Source material: naive CD4+ T cells from blood. These receptors were collected from a woman aged 25 to 45 in good health.

The chain joins TRBV4-1 to TRBJ2-4, with 9 bases aligning to TRBD2. Trimming took 3 bases from V and 2 from J; bases not matched to a gene: 11. Germline-derived CDR1 and CDR2 are MGHRA and YSYEKL. The CDR3 has 18 residues. Here the CDR3 DNA reads TGCGCCAGCAGCCACGGGAGCGGGGGGACAGTCACCAAAAACATTCAGTACTTC. This encodes CASSHGSGGTVTKNIQYF.

V gene TRBV7-9 combines with J gene TRBJ2-1; 13 nucleotides align to TRBD2. The CDR3 runs to 15 residues. The germline V gene has CDR1 SEHNR and CDR2 FQNEAQ (reference sequence). V trimming: 3 bases; J trimming: 8 bases; junction bases outside the gene matches: 4. For the CDR3, the DNA is TGTGCCAGCAGCTTCGGACTAGCGGGAGCGGATGAGCAGTTCTTC. It is translated as CASSFGLAGADEQFF.

Only a few counts were recorded for this clone. This chain connects TRBV18 to TRBJ2-3; 10 nucleotides line up with TRBD2. The germline V gene encodes CDR1 KGHSH and CDR2 LQKENI. J was trimmed by 6 bases and V by 3 bases; bases with no gene match: 6. The CDR3 length is 15 residues. The DNA for the CDR3 is TGTGCCAGCTCACCCAGCGGGAGGGCCTGGGATACGCAGTATTTT. Translating gives CASSPSGRAWDTQYF.

This clone has a handful of counts. The chain carries TRBV6-1 and TRBJ1-2; 7 bases are a match to TRBD1. Trimming took 9 bases from V and 7 from J; bases not matched to a gene: 14. The CDR3 totals 14 residues. In germline, CDR1 is MNHNS, CDR2 SASEGT. The CDR3 DNA sequence: TGTGCCAGTAGCGGGACAGCGGAACTATCTGGCTACACCTTC. This encodes CASSGTAELSGYTF.

The sample holds a few counts of this clone. The V and J genes are TRBV18 and TRBJ1-2; 8 bases match TRBD1. V trimming: 6 bases; J trimming: 6 bases; junction bases outside the gene matches: 3. This CDR3 contains 12 residues. The germline V gene encodes CDR1 KGHSH and CDR2 LQKENI. CDR3 DNA sequence: TGTGCCAGCTCGTCGACAGGGGATGGCTACACCTTC. Its protein is CASSSTGDGYTF.

This clone appeared a few times. The rearrangement uses TRBV29-1 and TRBJ1-1; D is uncertain. Germline loops: CDR1 SQVTM, CDR2 ANQGSEA. Between the trimmed V and J ends, which lost 2 bases and 2 bases, there was a span of 9 bases. The length of the CDR3 is 13 residues. In DNA form, the CDR3 reads TGCAGCGTTGAAAGTCAGTTCAACACTGAAGCTTTCTTT. Protein: CSVESQFNTEAFF. Full variable domain (rest looked up from reference TRBV29-1 and TRBJ1-1): SAVISQKPSRDICQRGTSLTIQCQVDSQVTMMFWYRQQPGQSLTLIATANQGSEATYESGFVIDKFPISRPNLTFSTLTVSNMSPEDSSIYLCSVESQFNTEAFFGQGTRLTVV.